These 5 T cell receptor beta chains came from one sample sequenced in a study of control samples from healthy donors and cancer patients. Some clones are missing from TCRdb's copy, which holds only in-frame ones; the method was immunoSEQ multiplex PCR. This sample carries 150,000 to 200,000 clones, 70% to 90% of them seen once, and the ten largest clones take around 12%. The specimen sequenced was blood. The receptors were sampled from a man aged 25 to 40 in good health.

This clone was detected once. The junction shows a germline mismatch at one end, possibly a read error. The gene calls are TRBV11-2 and TRBJ1-4; D remains ambiguous. CDR1 SGHAT and CDR2 FQNNGV come from the germline V gene. This CDR3 comprises 12 residues. CDR3 DNA: TGTGCCAGCAGTTCGGACCTGGGCTCTTTGATTTTT. Its translation is CASSSDLGSLIF.

This chain links TRBV25-1 with TRBJ1-5, with 7 bases that match TRBD1. Germline V gene sequence: CDR1 MGHDK, CDR2 SYGVNS. V shed 8 bases, J shed 2 bases, and the junction held 3 bases outside the gene matches. The CDR3 spans 13 residues. The CDR3, as DNA: TGTGCCAGCCAAGGGACAGGCAATCAGCCCCAGCATTTT. It translates to CASQGTGNQPQHF.

This clone came up once. The V and J genes are TRBV10-3 and TRBJ2-1; TRBD1 or TRBD2 may be the D gene (7 bases each). The V and J ends lost 3 bases and 8 bases respectively, with 14 bases between them. This CDR3 is 14 amino acids long. Per germline, CDR1 ENHRY and CDR2 SYGVKD. The CDR3: CAISDRGGLDEQFF. The DNA for the CDR3 is TGTGCCATCAGTGACAGGGGGGGACTGGATGAGCAGTTCTTC.

This rearrangement joins TRBV6-5 to TRBJ1-2; no clear D gene. CDR3 length: 14 residues. CDR1 and CDR2 from the germline V gene are MNHEY and SVGAGI. V gave up 7 bases and J gave up 4 bases, with 16 bases separating them. CDR3 loop: CASTQKAGSYGYTF. Written as DNA, the CDR3 is TGTGCCAGCACCCAGAAAGCGGGAAGCTATGGCTACACCTTC.

The V and J genes are TRBV27 and TRBJ2-3; D possibly matches TRBD1 or TRBD2 (5 bases each). The CDR3 consists of 12 residues. V lost 9 bases and J 4 bases, leaving 11 bases between the germline ends. From germline, CDR1 is MNHEY and CDR2 SMNVEV (reference sequence). CDR3 DNA sequence: TGTGCCAGTAGACAGAGGGCAGATACGCAGTATTTT. Protein product: CASRQRADTQYF.